The T cell receptor (beta chain) described here comes from a study of T cells in narcolepsy. Whole-study findings and limits: Blood of same and different patients, but not healthy controls, reportedly held recurring autoreactive clonotypes.

As to this clone: The antigen remains unidentified.

Assay used: immunoSEQ multiplex PCR; TCRdb lists only in-frame clones, some missing. The table records around 20,000 clones, roughly 80% of them present only once. CDR1 is MNHEY and CDR2 is SMNVEV in the germline V gene (reference sequence). Trimming removed 5 bases from V and 0 bases from J, with 14 bases in between. There are 17 residues in the CDR3. This clonotype was sampled from a human donor in good health. This sequence joins TRBV27 and TRBJ1-6; tentatively, D is TRBD1 (6 bases). The specimen sequenced was memory (CD45RA-) CD4+ T cells from blood. CDR3 sequence: CASSDTQGSSYNSPLHF. DNA of the CDR3: TGTGCCAGCAGTGATACACAGGGCAGCTCCTATAATTCACCCCTCCACTTT.